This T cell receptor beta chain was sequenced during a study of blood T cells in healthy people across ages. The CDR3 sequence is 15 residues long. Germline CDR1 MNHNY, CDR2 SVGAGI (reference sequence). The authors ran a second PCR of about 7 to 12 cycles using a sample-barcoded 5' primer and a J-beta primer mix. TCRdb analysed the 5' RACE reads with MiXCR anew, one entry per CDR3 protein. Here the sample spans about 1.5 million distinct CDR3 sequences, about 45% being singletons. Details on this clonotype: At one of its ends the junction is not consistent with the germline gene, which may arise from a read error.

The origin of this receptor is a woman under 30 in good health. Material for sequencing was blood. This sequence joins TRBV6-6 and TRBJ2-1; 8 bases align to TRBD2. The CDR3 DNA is TGTGCCAGCGGTTACTCCGGGAGGGCCCTCGATGAGCAGTTCTTC. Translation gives CASGYSGRALDEQFF.